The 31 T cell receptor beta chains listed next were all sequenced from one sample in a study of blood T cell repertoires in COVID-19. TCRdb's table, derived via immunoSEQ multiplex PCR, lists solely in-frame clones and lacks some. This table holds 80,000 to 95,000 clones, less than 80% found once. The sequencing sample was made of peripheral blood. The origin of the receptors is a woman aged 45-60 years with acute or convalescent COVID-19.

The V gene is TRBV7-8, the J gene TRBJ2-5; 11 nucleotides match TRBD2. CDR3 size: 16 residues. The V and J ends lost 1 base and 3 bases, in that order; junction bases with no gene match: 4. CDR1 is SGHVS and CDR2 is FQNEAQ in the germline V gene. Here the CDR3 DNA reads TGTGCCAGCAGCTTAGGAGGACTAGCGGGCGAAGAGACCCAGTACTTC. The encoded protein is CASSLGGLAGEETQYF.

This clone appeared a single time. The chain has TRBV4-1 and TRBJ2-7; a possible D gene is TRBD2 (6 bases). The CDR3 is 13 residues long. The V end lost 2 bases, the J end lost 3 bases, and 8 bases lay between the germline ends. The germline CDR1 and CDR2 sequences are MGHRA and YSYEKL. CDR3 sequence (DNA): TGCGCCAGCAGCCAACGGCGGGGCTACGAGCAGTACTTC. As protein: CASSQRRGYEQYF.

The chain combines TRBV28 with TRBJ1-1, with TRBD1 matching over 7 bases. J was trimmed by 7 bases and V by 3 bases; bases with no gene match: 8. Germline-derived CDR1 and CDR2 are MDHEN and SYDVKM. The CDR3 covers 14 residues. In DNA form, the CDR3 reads TGTGCCAGCAGTTTCGGGCAGGGGGAGGTTGAAGCTTTCTTT. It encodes CASSFGQGEVEAFF.

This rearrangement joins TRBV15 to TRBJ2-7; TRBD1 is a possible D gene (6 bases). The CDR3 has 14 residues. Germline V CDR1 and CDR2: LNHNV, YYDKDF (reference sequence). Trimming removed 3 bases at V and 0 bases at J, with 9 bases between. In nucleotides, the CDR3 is TGTGCCACCAGCAGCACAGGGAACTCCTACGAGCAGTACTTC. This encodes CATSSTGNSYEQYF.

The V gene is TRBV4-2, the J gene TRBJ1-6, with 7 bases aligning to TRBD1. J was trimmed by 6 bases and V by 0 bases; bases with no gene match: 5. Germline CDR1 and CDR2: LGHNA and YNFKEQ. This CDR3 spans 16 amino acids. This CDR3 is CASSQDRDRANSPLHF. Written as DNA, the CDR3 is TGTGCCAGCAGCCAAGATAGAGACAGGGCTAATTCACCCCTCCACTTT.

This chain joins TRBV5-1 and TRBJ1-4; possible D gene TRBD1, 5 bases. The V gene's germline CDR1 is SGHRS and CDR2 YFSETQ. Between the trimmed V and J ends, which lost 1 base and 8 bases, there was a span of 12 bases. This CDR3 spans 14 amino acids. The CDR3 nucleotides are TGCGCCAGCAGCTTGCAGGGAACTGAGGAAAAACTGTTTTTT. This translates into CASSLQGTEEKLFF.

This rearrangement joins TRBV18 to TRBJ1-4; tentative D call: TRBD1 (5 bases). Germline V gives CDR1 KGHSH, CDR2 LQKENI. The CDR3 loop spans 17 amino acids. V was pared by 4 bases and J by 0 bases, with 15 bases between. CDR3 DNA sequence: TGTGCCAGCTCACTGCAGGGTGGCCCTTCAACTAATGAAAAACTGTTTTTT. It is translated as CASSLQGGPSTNEKLFF.

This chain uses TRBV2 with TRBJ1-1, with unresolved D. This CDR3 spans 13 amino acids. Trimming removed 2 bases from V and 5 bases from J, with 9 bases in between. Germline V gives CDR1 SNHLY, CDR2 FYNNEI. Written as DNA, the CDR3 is TGTGCCAGCAGTGAACGTTCGAGAACTGAAGCTTTCTTT. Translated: CASSERSRTEAFF.

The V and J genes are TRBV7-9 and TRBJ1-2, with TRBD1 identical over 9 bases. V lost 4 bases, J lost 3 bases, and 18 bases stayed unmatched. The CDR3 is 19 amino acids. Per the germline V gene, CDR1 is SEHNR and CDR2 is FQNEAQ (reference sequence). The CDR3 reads CASSSLPGTGRTGDYGYTF. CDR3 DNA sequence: TGTGCCAGCAGCTCGCTCCCCGGGACAGGGCGCACGGGAGACTATGGCTACACCTTC.

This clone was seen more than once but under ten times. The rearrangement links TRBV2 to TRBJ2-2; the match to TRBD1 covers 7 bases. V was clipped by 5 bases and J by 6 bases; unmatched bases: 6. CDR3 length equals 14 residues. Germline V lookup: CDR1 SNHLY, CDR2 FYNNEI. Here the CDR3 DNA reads TGTGCCAGCAGTCTACAGGGGACGGCCGGGGAGCTGTTTTTT. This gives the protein CASSLQGTAGELFF.

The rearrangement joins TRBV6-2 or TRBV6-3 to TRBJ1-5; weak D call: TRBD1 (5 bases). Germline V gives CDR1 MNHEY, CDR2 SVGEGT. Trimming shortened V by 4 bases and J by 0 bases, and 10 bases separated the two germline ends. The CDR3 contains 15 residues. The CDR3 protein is CASSLDNNSNQPQHF. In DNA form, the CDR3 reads TGTGCCAGCAGTTTGGACAACAATAGCAATCAGCCCCAGCATTTT.

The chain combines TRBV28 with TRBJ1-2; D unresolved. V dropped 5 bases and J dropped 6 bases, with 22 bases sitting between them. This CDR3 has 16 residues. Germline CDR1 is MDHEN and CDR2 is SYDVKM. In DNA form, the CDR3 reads TGTGCCAGCAGTCCCCCCTTCGGCGGAGGGAATAATGGCTACACCTTC. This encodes CASSPPFGGGNNGYTF.

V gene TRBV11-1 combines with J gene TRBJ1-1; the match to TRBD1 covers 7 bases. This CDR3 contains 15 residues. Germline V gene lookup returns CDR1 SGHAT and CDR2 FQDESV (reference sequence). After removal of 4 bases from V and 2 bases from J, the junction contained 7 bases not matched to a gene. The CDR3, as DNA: TGTGCCAGCAGCTCCAGAGACAGGGCAAACACTGAAGCTTTCTTT. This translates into CASSSRDRANTEAFF.

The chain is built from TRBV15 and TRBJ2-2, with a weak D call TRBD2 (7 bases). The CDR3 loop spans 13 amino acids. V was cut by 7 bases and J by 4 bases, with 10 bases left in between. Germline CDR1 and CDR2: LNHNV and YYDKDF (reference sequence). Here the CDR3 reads CATTAGATGELFF. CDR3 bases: TGTGCCACCACCGCGGGGGCCACCGGGGAGCTGTTTTTT.

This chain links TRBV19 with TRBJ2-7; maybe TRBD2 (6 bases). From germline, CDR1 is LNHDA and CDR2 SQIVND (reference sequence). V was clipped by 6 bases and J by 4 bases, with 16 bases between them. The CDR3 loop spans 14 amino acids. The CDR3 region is CASSLVGGGYEQYF. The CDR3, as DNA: TGTGCCAGTAGCCTGGTGGGGGGAGGATACGAGCAGTACTTC.

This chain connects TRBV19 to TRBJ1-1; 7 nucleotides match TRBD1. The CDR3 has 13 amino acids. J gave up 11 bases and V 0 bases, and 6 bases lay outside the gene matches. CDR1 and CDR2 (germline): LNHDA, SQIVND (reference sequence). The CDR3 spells CASSIDRDSWAFF. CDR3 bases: TGTGCCAGTAGTATAGATCGGGACAGCTGGGCTTTCTTT.

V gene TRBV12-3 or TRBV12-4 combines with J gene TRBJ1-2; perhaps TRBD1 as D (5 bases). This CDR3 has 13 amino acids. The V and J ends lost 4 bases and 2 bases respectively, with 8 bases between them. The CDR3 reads CASSSGENYGYTF. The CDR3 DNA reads TGTGCCAGCAGTTCGGGGGAGAACTATGGCTACACCTTC.

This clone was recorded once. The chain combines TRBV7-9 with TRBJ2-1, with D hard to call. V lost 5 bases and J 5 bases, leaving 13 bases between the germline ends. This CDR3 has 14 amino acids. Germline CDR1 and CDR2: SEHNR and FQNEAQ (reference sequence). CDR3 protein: CASSLPGINNEQFF. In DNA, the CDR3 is TGTGCCAGCAGCCTACCCGGTATAAACAATGAGCAGTTCTTC.

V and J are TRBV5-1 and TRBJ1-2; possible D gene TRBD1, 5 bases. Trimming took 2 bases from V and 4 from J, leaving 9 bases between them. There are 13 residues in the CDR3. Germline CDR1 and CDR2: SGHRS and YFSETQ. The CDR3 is CASSFSDSYGYTF. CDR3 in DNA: TGCGCCAGCAGCTTCTCCGACAGCTATGGCTACACCTTC.

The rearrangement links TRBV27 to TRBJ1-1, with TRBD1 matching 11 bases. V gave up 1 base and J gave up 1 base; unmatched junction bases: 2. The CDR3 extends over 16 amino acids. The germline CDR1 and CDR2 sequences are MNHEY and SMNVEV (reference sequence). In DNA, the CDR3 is TGTGCCAGCAGTTTATGGGGGACAGGGGGGAACACTGAAGCTTTCTTT. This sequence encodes CASSLWGTGGNTEAFF.

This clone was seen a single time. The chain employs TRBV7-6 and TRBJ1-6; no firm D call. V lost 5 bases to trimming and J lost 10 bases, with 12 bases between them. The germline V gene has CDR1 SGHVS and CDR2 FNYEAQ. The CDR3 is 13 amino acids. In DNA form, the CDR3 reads TGTGCCAGCAGCCCGATAGAGGGATCACCCCTCCACTTT. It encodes CASSPIEGSPLHF.

The CDR3 loop reads CASSFGQAYEQYF. The CDR3, as DNA: TGTGCCAGCAGCTTCGGACAGGCCTACGAGCAGTACTTC. The rearrangement links TRBV11-2 to TRBJ2-7, with 7 nucleotides matching TRBD1. Germline assignment: CDR1 SGHAT and CDR2 FQNNGV. CDR3 length: 13 amino acids. V shed 3 bases and J 2 bases; nucleotides not matched to a gene: 1.

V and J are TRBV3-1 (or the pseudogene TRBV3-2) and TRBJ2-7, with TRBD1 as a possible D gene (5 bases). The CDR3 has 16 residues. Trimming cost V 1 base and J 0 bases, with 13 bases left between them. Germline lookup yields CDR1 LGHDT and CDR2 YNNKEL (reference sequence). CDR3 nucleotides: TGTGCCAGCAGCCAAGGAGCGTGGGGCTTCTCCTACGAGCAGTACTTC. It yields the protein CASSQGAWGFSYEQYF.

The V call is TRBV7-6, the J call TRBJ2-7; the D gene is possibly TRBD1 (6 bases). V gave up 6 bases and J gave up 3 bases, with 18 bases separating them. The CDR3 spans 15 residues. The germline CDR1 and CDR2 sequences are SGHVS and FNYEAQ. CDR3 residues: CASSPETGKSYEQYF. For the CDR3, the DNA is TGTGCCAGCAGTCCCGAAACAGGGAAAAGCTACGAGCAGTACTTC.

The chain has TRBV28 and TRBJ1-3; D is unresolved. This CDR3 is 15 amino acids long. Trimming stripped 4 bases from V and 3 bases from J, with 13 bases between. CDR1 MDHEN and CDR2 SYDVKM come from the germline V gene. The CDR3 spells CASSSLGEGGNTIYF. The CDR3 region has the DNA TGTGCCAGCAGTTCCCTTGGGGAGGGTGGAAACACCATATATTTT.

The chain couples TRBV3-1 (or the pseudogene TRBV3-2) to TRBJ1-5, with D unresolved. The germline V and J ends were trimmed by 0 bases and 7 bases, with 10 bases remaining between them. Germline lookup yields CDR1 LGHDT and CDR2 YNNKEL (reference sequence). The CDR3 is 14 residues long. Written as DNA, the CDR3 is TGTGCCAGCAGCCAAGATCGTTTGGGCCAGCCCCAGCATTTT. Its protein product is CASSQDRLGQPQHF.

The chain's CDR3 is CASSLVAGGLNEQYF. CDR3 bases: TGTGCCAGCAGCTTAGTCGCGGGGGGGCTCAACGAGCAGTACTTC. The chain joins TRBV7-2 to TRBJ2-7, with 9 bases lining up with TRBD2. CDR3 size: 15 residues. The V gene's germline CDR1 is SGHTA and CDR2 FQGNSA. Trimming cost V 1 base and J 5 bases; bases outside gene matches: 6.

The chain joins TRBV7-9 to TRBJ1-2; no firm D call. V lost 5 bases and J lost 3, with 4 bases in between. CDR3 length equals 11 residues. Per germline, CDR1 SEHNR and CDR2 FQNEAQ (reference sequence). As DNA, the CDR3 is TGTGCCAGCAGCCGAGACTATGGCTACACCTTC. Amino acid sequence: CASSRDYGYTF.

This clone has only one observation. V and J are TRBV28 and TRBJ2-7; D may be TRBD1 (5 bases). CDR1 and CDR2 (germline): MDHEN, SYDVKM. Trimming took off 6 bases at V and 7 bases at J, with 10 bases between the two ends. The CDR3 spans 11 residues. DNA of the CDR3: TGTGCCAGCAGCGTAGCAGGGGAGCAGTACTTC. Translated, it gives CASSVAGEQYF.

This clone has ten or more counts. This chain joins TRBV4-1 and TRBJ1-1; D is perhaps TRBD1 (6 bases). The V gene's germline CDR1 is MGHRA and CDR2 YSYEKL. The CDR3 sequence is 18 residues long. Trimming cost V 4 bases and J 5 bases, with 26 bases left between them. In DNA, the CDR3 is TGCGCCAGCAGCCTCGAACCCTTAACAGGGACCTCGGGTACTGAAGCTTTCTTT. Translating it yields CASSLEPLTGTSGTEAFF.

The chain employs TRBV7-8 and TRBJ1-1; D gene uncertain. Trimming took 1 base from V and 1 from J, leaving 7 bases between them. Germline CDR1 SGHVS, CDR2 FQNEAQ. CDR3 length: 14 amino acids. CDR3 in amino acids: CASSLVSGNTEAFF. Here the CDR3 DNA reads TGTGCCAGCAGCTTAGTTTCGGGGAACACTGAAGCTTTCTTT.